At least ten counts were recorded for the clone carrying this TCR beta chain. The target antigen is unknown. This entry comes from a study of blood T cells in healthy people across ages. The ends were cut back, 2 bases at V and 10 bases at J, with 15 bases in the middle. The germline gives CDR1 SGHTA, CDR2 FQGNSA. This CDR3 spans 14 amino acids. Points from the study as a whole: The study found more naive CD4+ cells and higher diversity in long-lived than aged donors. The study regarded diversity estimates from one million T cells as underestimates. The donors' CMV status was not determined, possibly confounding changes in expanded clonotypes.

Combining a sample-barcoded 5' primer with a J-beta primer mix, a second PCR ran for 7 to 11 cycles. TCRdb re-called the 5' RACE reads through MiXCR, storing one row per CDR3 protein. This sample carries 1.6 million or so distinct CDR3 sequences, 30% to 40% of them seen once, and the ten largest clones take 11%. The chain carries TRBV7-2 and TRBJ2-1, with D possibly being TRBD1 or TRBD2 (5 bases each). This sequence was found in a woman aged 25 to 39 in good health. Material for sequencing was blood. CDR3 residues: CASSLMFGAEEQFF. Written as DNA, the CDR3 is TGTGCCAGCAGCTTAATGTTCGGGGCGGAGGAGCAGTTCTTC.